This T cell receptor (beta chain) comes out of a study of shared clonotypes between healthy human individuals. CDR1 and CDR2 (germline): SNHLY, FYNNEI. The CDR3 is 14 residues long. The V gene end was trimmed by 6 bases and the J gene end by 5 bases; junction bases not matched to a gene: 7. Libraries were prepared by immunoSEQ multiplex PCR; TCRdb keeps only in-frame clonotypes and omits some of them. The table shows around 2.1 million clones, with under 97% occurring only once. Adults of Caucasian background living in Nashville, Tennessee made up all donors. This clone has only one observation. The antigen remains unidentified. Study outcomes and limitations: Memory subsets had estimated richness that was generally smaller than that of naive subsets. Naive CD4 clonotypes were shared across a few donors at roughly 4.6%.

The rearrangement uses TRBV2 and TRBJ2-5; 9 bases match TRBD1. Sample: naive CD4+ T cells sorted from blood. Subset in this sample: CD45RA+ positively selected. The receptor was isolated from a man between 18 and 35 years old in good health. CDR3 nucleotide sequence: TGTGCCAGCAGCACGGGACAGGGTTGGGAGACCCAGTACTTC. This gives the protein CASSTGQGWETQYF.